Presented here are 6 T cell receptor beta chains from one specimen sequenced in a study of cytomegalovirus exposure and HLA in healthy donors. The PCR had 60 Vbeta and 13 Jbeta primers. Data came from immunoSEQ multiplex PCR; TCRdb stores just in-frame clones and leaves some out. Here the sample spans 150,000 to 200,000 clones, more than 70% being singletons. Sequencing used PBMCs. The receptors shown here come from a male donor in good health and CMV-seropositive.

The rearrangement uses TRBV7-9 and TRBJ2-1; maybe TRBD2 (5 bases). Per the germline V gene, CDR1 is SEHNR and CDR2 is FQNEAQ (reference sequence). Trimming stripped 2 bases from V and 6 bases from J, with 14 bases between. The CDR3 sequence is 15 residues long. This CDR3 reads CASSLLGESLNEQFF. CDR3 coding DNA: TGTGCCAGCAGCTTACTCGGGGAGTCCCTCAATGAGCAGTTCTTC.

This clone has just one count. The chain links TRBV27 to TRBJ2-7, with 9 bases aligning to TRBD2. This CDR3 comprises 16 residues. V dropped 6 bases and J dropped 4; count of bases not matched to a gene: 13. Germline assignment: CDR1 MNHEY and CDR2 SMNVEV (reference sequence). The CDR3 bases are TGTGCCAGCAGGCCCCTTTTTAGCGGGAGATTGTACGAGCAGTACTTC. This sequence encodes CASRPLFSGRLYEQYF.

The chain is built from TRBV5-1 and TRBJ1-1; tentatively, D is TRBD1 (6 bases). This CDR3 has 14 amino acids. CDR1 SGHRS and CDR2 YFSETQ come from the germline V gene. Trimming shortened V by 0 bases and J by 6 bases, and 12 bases separated the two germline ends. As DNA, the CDR3 is TGCGCCAGCAGCTTGGCCAACAGGGCCGCTGAAGCTTTCTTT. Residues: CASSLANRAAEAFF.

The chain has TRBV19 and TRBJ1-4; a possible D gene is TRBD1 (6 bases). The germline V and J ends were trimmed by 6 bases and 10 bases, with 18 bases remaining between them. The CDR3 sequence is 14 residues long. Germline CDR1 reads LNHDA; CDR2 reads SQIVND (reference sequence). CDR3: CASRTGSEVGKLFF. DNA of the CDR3: TGTGCCAGTAGAACAGGGTCAGAGGTGGGAAAACTGTTTTTT.

The chain employs TRBV25-1 and TRBJ2-7; D is unclear. There are 14 residues in the CDR3. V was cut by 9 bases and J by 1 base, with 16 bases left in between. Germline lookup yields CDR1 MGHDK and CDR2 SYGVNS. The CDR3 coding sequence is TGTGCCAGGGGTGGGCAGTTTTTTTCCTACGAGCAGTACTTC. Its translation: CARGGQFFSYEQYF.

This chain uses TRBV5-1 with TRBJ2-4; tentative D call: TRBD1 (7 bases). Per the germline V gene, CDR1 is SGHRS and CDR2 is YFSETQ. V was clipped by 4 bases and J by 7 bases, with 18 bases between them. The CDR3 sequence is 15 residues long. The CDR3 loop is CASSGGDSRWNIQYF. In DNA, the CDR3 is TGCGCCAGCAGCGGAGGGGACAGCCGGTGGAACATTCAGTACTTC. Full variable domain (missing parts from reference TRBV5-1 and TRBJ2-4): KAGVTQTPRYLIKTRGQQVTLSCSPISGHRSVSWYQQTPGQGLQFLFEYFSETQRNKGNFPGRFSGRQFSNSRSEMNVSTLELGDSALYLCASSGGDSRWNIQYFGAGTRLSVL.